Below, one T cell receptor beta chain is given with its context. What it binds is unknown. Healthy donors had no documented immune events, such as infections, while sampled. Only in-frame clones appear in the TCRdb table, and some are missing; sequencing was by immunoSEQ multiplex PCR. This table has 85,000 to 95,000 clones, about nine tenths appearing once. The data belong to a study of identifying expanded T cells in peripheral blood. Study-wide results and caveats: Over around two and four weeks, about 16 and 20 clones changed, versus 1.2 between replicates.

This CDR3 has 13 residues. The trim removed 8 bases at V and 3 bases at J, leaving 6 bases unmatched. Germline V gives CDR1 MNHEY, CDR2 SMNVEV (reference sequence). This sequence originates from a person between 18 and 75 years old in good health. The material sequenced was blood. The chain combines TRBV27 with TRBJ2-5; 7 bases line up with TRBD1. This CDR3 reads CASRRTGEETQYF. The CDR3 DNA is TGTGCCAGCCGACGGACAGGAGAAGAGACCCAGTACTTC.